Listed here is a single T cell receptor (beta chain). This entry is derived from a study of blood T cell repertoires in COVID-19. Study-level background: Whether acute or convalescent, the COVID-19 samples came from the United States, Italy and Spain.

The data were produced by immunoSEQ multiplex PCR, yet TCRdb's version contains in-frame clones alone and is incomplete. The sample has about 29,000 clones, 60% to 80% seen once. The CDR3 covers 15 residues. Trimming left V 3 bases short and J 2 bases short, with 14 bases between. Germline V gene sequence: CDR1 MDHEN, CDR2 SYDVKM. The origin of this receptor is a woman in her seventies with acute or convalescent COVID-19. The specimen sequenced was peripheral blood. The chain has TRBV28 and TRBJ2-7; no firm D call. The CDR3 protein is CASSFGRKGTYEQYF. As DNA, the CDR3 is TGTGCCAGCAGTTTCGGCAGGAAAGGAACCTACGAGCAGTACTTC.